A single sample is the source of the 20 T cell receptor beta chains below, sequenced in a study of beta chain features in type 1 diabetes. Every bit of the isolated RNA underwent reverse transcription, so sequencing read expressed TCRB transcripts. Clones were sequenced by immunoSEQ multiplex PCR, and TCRdb holds only the in-frame ones, with some missing. The sample includes under 150,000 clones, 6.9% of them seen just once. The sequenced material came from central memory CD4+ T cells from blood. Receptors originate from a woman in her 30s in good health.

The V gene is TRBV6-6, the J gene TRBJ2-3, with 10 bases that match TRBD2. The CDR3 is made up of 15 amino acids. The germline V gene has CDR1 MNHNY and CDR2 SVGAGI (reference sequence). After removal of 6 bases from V and 3 bases from J, the junction contained 6 bases not matched to a gene. The CDR3 loop is CASRRLAGQTDTQYF. CDR3 nucleotides: TGTGCCAGCAGGCGACTAGCGGGTCAAACAGATACGCAGTATTTT.

V and J are TRBV5-6 and TRBJ2-7, with a tentative D call TRBD2 (7 bases). The CDR3 is 16 amino acids. Trimming removed 4 bases at V and 4 bases at J, with 21 bases between. CDR1 and CDR2 from the germline V gene are SGHDT and YYEEEE. Here the CDR3 DNA reads TGTGCCAGCAGCCCGACGGGGGGCCCGGTGGGGTACGAGCAGTACTTC. The encoded protein is CASSPTGGPVGYEQYF.

The V gene is TRBV7-3, the J gene TRBJ2-1; D is possibly TRBD2 (5 bases). Germline assignment: CDR1 SGHTA and CDR2 FQGTGA. The CDR3 contains 14 residues. Trimming left V 6 bases short and J 5 bases short, with 14 bases between. CDR3 nucleotides: TGTGCCAGCAGGTCACCGAGGGCCAACAATGAGCAGTTCTTC. As protein: CASRSPRANNEQFF.

The table lists this clone with a few counts. The V and J genes are TRBV5-1 and TRBJ1-2; D is ambiguous. Germline V gives CDR1 SGHRS, CDR2 YFSETQ. CDR3 length: 13 residues. The V end lost 0 bases, the J end lost 4 bases, and 7 bases lay between the germline ends. The CDR3 loop reads CASSLDSAYGYTF. The CDR3 coding sequence is TGCGCCAGCAGCTTGGACAGTGCCTATGGCTACACCTTC. The variable domain in full, with the rest retrieved from reference TRBV5-1 and TRBJ1-2, is KAGVTQTPRYLIKTRGQQVTLSCSPISGHRSVSWYQQTPGQGLQFLFEYFSETQRNKGNFPGRFSGRQFSNSRSEMNVSTLELGDSALYLCASSLDSAYGYTFGSGTRLTVV.

V and J are TRBV7-6 and TRBJ2-5; 11 bases fit TRBD2. The CDR3 contains 15 residues. V was pared by 0 bases and J by 3 bases, with 0 bases of the junction left unmatched. Germline V gives CDR1 SGHVS, CDR2 FNYEAQ. DNA for the CDR3: TGTGCCAGCAGCTTAGCGGGACTAGCGGAAGAGACCCAGTACTTC. It specifies CASSLAGLAEETQYF.

There are a few counts of this clone. The chain is built from TRBV27 and TRBJ1-2; D not resolved. Germline assignment: CDR1 MNHEY and CDR2 SMNVEV (reference sequence). Trimming cost V 5 bases and J 5 bases, with 21 bases left between them. The CDR3 extends over 16 amino acids. The CDR3 reads CASSPPSAAGMYGYTF. The CDR3 nucleotides read TGTGCCAGCAGTCCCCCCAGCGCCGCGGGGATGTATGGCTACACCTTC.

This clone was seen ten or more times. The rearrangement joins TRBV29-1 to TRBJ2-5, with a possible D match to TRBD1 (5 bases). Trimming took 4 bases from V and 4 from J, leaving 13 bases between them. Looked up from germline, CDR1 is SQVTM and CDR2 is ANQGSEA. The CDR3 extends over 13 amino acids. The CDR3 protein is CSVGAGLGETQYF. The CDR3 coding sequence is TGCAGCGTTGGGGCAGGGTTGGGAGAGACCCAGTACTTC.

V usage is TRBV11-1 and J usage is TRBJ2-5, with a possible D match to TRBD2 (6 bases). This CDR3 has 13 residues. V was cut by 3 bases and J by 3 bases, with 8 bases left in between. Looked up from germline, CDR1 is SGHAT and CDR2 is FQDESV (reference sequence). The CDR3 nucleotides read TGTGCCAGCAGCTTGACGGGGGAAGAGACCCAGTACTTC. This encodes CASSLTGEETQYF.

In this sample, this clone turned up a few times. The V gene is TRBV21-1, the J gene TRBJ2-1; the table calls TRBD2, which could not be checked here. TRBV21-1 constitutes a pseudogene. The CDR3 runs to 15 residues. The CDR3 protein is CASSIGTSGNNEQFF. Here the CDR3 DNA reads TGTGCCAGCAGCATCGGGACTAGCGGGAACAATGAGCAGTTCTTC.

CDR3 nucleotides: TGCGCCAGCAGCCAGCTTACAGGAAGAGGTGGCTACACCTTC. Translation: CASSQLTGRGGYTF. The rearrangement uses TRBV4-3 and TRBJ1-2, with D possibly matching TRBD1 (5 bases). The germline V gene encodes CDR1 LGHNA and CDR2 YSLEER. The CDR3 contains 14 residues. The germline V and J ends were trimmed by 3 bases and 7 bases, with 15 bases remaining between them.

This clone was seen a handful of times. The chain has TRBV21-1 and TRBJ2-1; TRBD2, the table's D call, was not compared with the DNA. TRBV21-1 is listed as a pseudogene. The CDR3 length is 16 residues. The CDR3 nucleotides are TGTGCCAGCAAACCTGGGAGGACTACAAAGGGCAATGAGCAGTTCTTC. It yields the protein CASKPGRTTKGNEQFF.

V and J are TRBV7-9 and TRBJ2-5; TRBD2 matches at 12 bases. The V gene's germline CDR1 is SEHNR and CDR2 FQNEAQ (reference sequence). The CDR3 is made up of 16 amino acids. The J segment lost 2 bases and the V segment lost 1 base, leaving 2 bases of the junction unmatched. The CDR3: CASSLGTSGEQETQYF. Written as DNA, the CDR3 is TGTGCCAGCAGCTTAGGGACTAGCGGGGAACAAGAGACCCAGTACTTC.

This clone was seen only a few times. The rearrangement joins TRBV28 to TRBJ1-1, with D unclear. V lost 2 bases and J 1 base, leaving 8 bases between the germline ends. This CDR3 contains 14 residues. Per germline, CDR1 MDHEN and CDR2 SYDVKM. Here the CDR3 DNA reads TGTGCCAGCAGTTTAGAACAAAGGAACACTGAAGCTTTCTTT. It is translated as CASSLEQRNTEAFF. Filled out from reference TRBV28 and TRBJ1-1, the complete variable domain reads DVKVTQSSRYLVKRTGEKVFLECVQDMDHENMFWYRQDPGLGLRLIYFSYDVKMKEKGDIPEGYSVSREKKERFSLILESASTNQTSMYLCASSLEQRNTEAFFGQGTRLTVV.

V usage is TRBV2 and J usage is TRBJ2-2; 8 bases line up with TRBD2. Trimming took 7 bases from V and 0 from J; bases not matched to a gene: 4. From germline, CDR1 is SNHLY and CDR2 FYNNEI. This CDR3 comprises 15 residues. This CDR3 reads CASKTSGSNTGELFF. The CDR3 DNA reads as TGTGCCAGCAAAACTAGCGGTTCGAACACCGGGGAGCTGTTTTTT.

This clone has only a few counts. The CDR3 spells CASSGGDEAGYNEQFF. The CDR3 bases are TGTGCCAGCAGTGGGGGGGACGAAGCCGGTTACAATGAGCAGTTCTTC. V usage is TRBV28 and J usage is TRBJ2-1, with 7 bases that match TRBD2. The length of the CDR3 is 16 residues. Germline CDR1 is MDHEN and CDR2 is SYDVKM. The V segment lost 5 bases and the J segment 4 bases; nucleotides outside the gene matches: 11. The full variable domain, in which reference TRBV28 and TRBJ2-1 provide the parts outside the CDR3, is DVKVTQSSRYLVKRTGEKVFLECVQDMDHENMFWYRQDPGLGLRLIYFSYDVKMKEKGDIPEGYSVSREKKERFSLILESASTNQTSMYLCASSGGDEAGYNEQFFGPGTRLTVL.

This clone was detected a few times. This sequence is one base from a far larger clone and is likely a read error. Within the sample, other DNA sequences also encode this same CDR3. The J gene is TRBJ2-1, the V gene TRBV5-4; 7 bases map to TRBD2. CDR3 size: 14 residues. V was pared by 2 bases and J by 9 bases, with 8 bases of the junction left unmatched. From germline, CDR1 is SGHNT and CDR2 YYREEE (reference sequence). The CDR3 coding sequence is TGTGCCAGCAGCTTTGGGCGGGAGCAGGGTGAGCAGTTCTTC. Its translation: CASSFGREQGEQFF. Complete variable domain (other parts from reference TRBV5-4 and TRBJ2-1): ETGVTQSPTHLIKTRGQQVTLRCSSQSGHNTVSWYQQALGQGPQFIFQYYREEENGRGNFPPRFSGLQFPNYSSELNVNALELDDSALYLCASSFGREQGEQFFGPGTRLTVL.

This clone has a handful of counts. The chain joins TRBV28 to TRBJ1-2, with a possible D match to TRBD1 (6 bases). The CDR3 extends over 14 amino acids. Germline V gene sequence: CDR1 MDHEN, CDR2 SYDVKM. With 6 bases removed from V and 2 bases from J, the gap between germline ends came to 13 bases. CDR3 DNA sequence: TGTGCCAGCAGGGCGGGGGGCCTAAACTATGGCTACACCTTC. Protein product: CASRAGGLNYGYTF.

The rearrangement uses TRBV19 and TRBJ2-7, with 7 bases fitting TRBD1. The germline V gene encodes CDR1 LNHDA and CDR2 SQIVND (reference sequence). There are 14 residues in the CDR3. The V segment lost 6 bases and the J segment 3 bases; nucleotides outside the gene matches: 8. The CDR3 bases are TGTGCCAGTAGCCGCCAACAGGGGAGCTACGAGCAGTACTTC. It yields the protein CASSRQQGSYEQYF.

The chain links TRBV7-9 to TRBJ2-5; a possible D gene is TRBD2 (6 bases). Trimming cost V 11 bases and J 4 bases, with 11 bases left between them. The CDR3 has 11 residues. Per the germline V gene, CDR1 is SEHNR and CDR2 is FQNEAQ (reference sequence). CDR3 sequence: CAGGMGETQYF. For the CDR3, the DNA is TGTGCCGGAGGGATGGGAGAGACCCAGTACTTC.

This clone was detected ten times or more. J is TRBJ2-7 and V is TRBV29-1; D unclear. Per the germline V gene, CDR1 is SQVTM and CDR2 is ANQGSEA. Deletions cut 4 bases from V and 3 bases from J, with 16 bases between. The CDR3 length is 14 residues. The CDR3 DNA reads TGCAGCGTTGTTTCCACATACCCGTTCTACGAGCAGTACTTC. Protein product: CSVVSTYPFYEQYF.